These 27 T cell receptor beta chains were sequenced from one sample in a study of blood T cell repertoires in COVID-19 (dated by TCRdb to about 2020). The receptor library was made with the immunoSEQ multiplex PCR assay. The table was pulled from immuneACCESS by TCRdb, which kept in-frame rearrangements only. Such tables lose some clones; where checked, under half of the loss comes from unresolved V genes, and the rest has no known cause. For this sample the table gives 150,000 or so clones, of which approximately 83% were detected only once. The ten biggest clones cover about an eighth of the sample. Sequences were obtained from peripheral blood. Every receptor here comes from a woman in her fifties or sixties with COVID-19, enrolled during active disease.

The CDR3 loop is CAISLAATDTQYF. The CDR3, as DNA: TGTGCCATCAGCCTAGCGGCCACAGATACGCAGTATTTT. The chain has TRBV10-3 and TRBJ2-3; 7 nucleotides line up with TRBD2. This CDR3 is built from 13 residues. The J segment lost 2 bases and the V segment lost 6 bases, leaving 2 bases of the junction unmatched. The germline V gene encodes CDR1 ENHRY and CDR2 SYGVKD.

This clone was seen just once. The V call is TRBV30, the J call TRBJ1-5; 11 bases are shared with TRBD1. CDR3 length equals 13 residues. V lost 5 bases to trimming and J lost 6 bases; unmatched junction nucleotides: 3. From germline, CDR1 is GTSNPN and CDR2 SVGIG (reference sequence). CDR3 in DNA: TGTGCCTGGGGACAGGGGGCAGGTCAGCCCCAGCATTTT. Protein: CAWGQGAGQPQHF.

The V gene is TRBV19, the J gene TRBJ1-2; maybe TRBD1 (5 bases). There are 16 residues in the CDR3. Trimming shortened V by 9 bases and J by 4 bases, and 24 bases separated the two germline ends. Germline values: CDR1 LNHDA, CDR2 SQIVND (reference sequence). For the CDR3, the DNA is TGTGCCAGCAATACGTTTGGGCAGACCGGGGGCTATGGCTACACCTTC. Its translation: CASNTFGQTGGYGYTF.

V and J are TRBV18 and TRBJ2-2, with 8 nucleotides matching TRBD2. This CDR3 has 17 amino acids. V lost 1 base and J lost 7; bases outside the gene matches: 11. CDR1 is KGHSH and CDR2 is LQKENI in the germline V gene. Here the CDR3 DNA reads TGTGCCAGCTCACCACTACCCGGGACTAGTCGTAACGGGGAGCTGTTTTTT. Translated: CASSPLPGTSRNGELFF.

This rearrangement joins TRBV12-3 or TRBV12-4 to TRBJ1-4; D remains unclear. The V gene lost 5 bases and the J gene lost 4 bases, with 5 bases spanning the gap. The CDR3 extends over 12 amino acids. CDR3 residues: CASSGLNEKLFF. In DNA form, the CDR3 reads TGTGCCAGCAGTGGGCTTAATGAAAAACTGTTTTTT.

The chain uses TRBV5-1 and TRBJ2-7; tentative D call: TRBD2 (5 bases). The germline V gene has CDR1 SGHRS and CDR2 YFSETQ. Trimming left V 2 bases short and J 2 bases short, with 11 bases between. The CDR3 loop spans 14 amino acids. CDR3 nucleotide sequence: TGCGCCAGCAGCTTAGGGAGCGCTACCTACGAGCAGTACTTC. Amino acid sequence: CASSLGSATYEQYF.

The gene calls are TRBV19 and TRBJ1-3; D perhaps matches TRBD1 (6 bases). The CDR3 consists of 15 residues. Germline assignment: CDR1 LNHDA and CDR2 SQIVND (reference sequence). With 1 base removed from V and 2 bases from J, the gap between germline ends came to 9 bases. The CDR3 coding sequence is TGTGCCAGTAGTATAGCGGCAGGGGCTGGAAACACCATATATTTT. It specifies CASSIAAGAGNTIYF.

The chain carries TRBV29-1 and TRBJ1-1, with 8 bases lining up with TRBD1. This CDR3 spans 17 amino acids. Germline V gene lookup returns CDR1 SQVTM and CDR2 ANQGSEA. V dropped 5 bases and J dropped 2; count of bases not matched to a gene: 16. In DNA form, the CDR3 reads TGCAGCGTTCGGACCCGGACAGGGCCTATGGCCAACACTGAAGCTTTCTTT. Its protein product is CSVRTRTGPMANTEAFF.

V is TRBV24-1 and J is TRBJ1-5, with a tentative D call TRBD1 (6 bases). CDR3 length: 15 amino acids. The germline CDR1 and CDR2 sequences are KGHDR and SFDVKD. V was shortened by 4 bases and J by 3 bases, with 12 bases between the two germline ends. DNA of the CDR3: TGTGCCACCAGTGACCACACAGGGTTCAATCAGCCCCAGCATTTT. It is translated as CATSDHTGFNQPQHF.

The chain combines TRBV3-1 (or the pseudogene TRBV3-2) with TRBJ2-3; 7 bases map to TRBD1. This CDR3 comprises 16 residues. The germline V gene encodes CDR1 LGHDT and CDR2 YNNKEL (reference sequence). V shed 0 bases, J shed 6 bases, and the junction held 9 bases outside the gene matches. CDR3 region: CASSQEGQGVGDTQYF. The CDR3 nucleotides read TGTGCCAGCAGCCAAGAAGGGCAGGGGGTTGGTGATACGCAGTATTTT.

The chain couples TRBV9 to TRBJ2-5, with D perhaps TRBD1 (6 bases). The CDR3 is 14 residues long. Between the trimmed V and J ends, which lost 5 bases and 5 bases, there was a span of 16 bases. Germline CDR1 SGDLS, CDR2 YYNGEE. Here the CDR3 reads CASSKRGQMETQYF. The CDR3 nucleotides read TGTGCCAGCAGTAAACGTGGACAGATGGAGACCCAGTACTTC.

The genes are TRBV5-5 and TRBJ1-1, with TRBD1 identical over 7 bases. The V gene's germline CDR1 is SGHKS and CDR2 YYEKEE (reference sequence). V was pared by 4 bases and J by 4 bases, with 13 bases of the junction left unmatched. CDR3 length: 16 residues. The CDR3 bases are TGTGCCAGCAGCCCAGACACAGGGGTAAGAAGCACTGAAGCTTTCTTT. It encodes CASSPDTGVRSTEAFF.

A word on this clone: Sequence at one end of the junction differs from germline and may be a read error. V gene TRBV12-3 or TRBV12-4 combines with J gene TRBJ2-1; TRBD1 is a possible D gene (7 bases). CDR3 length equals 13 residues. This chain's CDR3 is CASNQGGGNERFF. The DNA of the CDR3 is TGTGCCAGCAACCAGGGGGGTGGGAATGAGCGGTTCTTC.

The DNA for the CDR3 is TGTGCCAGCAGTTACTCGGGAGGGGCCCTCTATGGCTACACCTTC. It specifies CASSYSGGALYGYTF. The V and J genes are TRBV6-5 and TRBJ1-2; possibly TRBD1 for D (5 bases). V shed 0 bases and J shed 4 bases, with 12 bases lying between them. The CDR3 runs 15 residues. CDR1 and CDR2 from the germline V gene are MNHEY and SVGAGI.

The chain is built from TRBV7-8 and TRBJ1-1; the match to TRBD1 covers 12 bases. The CDR3 covers 18 residues. Germline CDR1 and CDR2: SGHVS and FQNEAQ. V trimming: 4 bases; J trimming: 6 bases; junction bases outside the gene matches: 15. CDR3 sequence reads: CASSSQPGTGGASPEAFF. Here the CDR3 DNA reads TGTGCCAGCAGCTCACAACCGGGGACAGGGGGCGCAAGTCCTGAAGCTTTCTTT.

Concerning this clone itself: This specimen includes other DNA sequences encoding the same CDR3. The chain is built from TRBV15 and TRBJ1-1; the D is unclear. Trimming removed 0 bases at V and 2 bases at J, with 10 bases between. The CDR3 contains 15 residues. Germline V CDR1 and CDR2: LNHNV, YYDKDF (reference sequence). The CDR3 reads CATSRDRRFNTEAFF. The CDR3 nucleotides read TGTGCCACCAGCAGAGATAGGCGGTTCAACACTGAAGCTTTCTTT.

This chain links TRBV5-6 with TRBJ1-5; 11 bases line up with TRBD1. V lost 4 bases and J lost 3; bases outside the gene matches: 3. The CDR3 contains 15 residues. Germline CDR1 SGHDT, CDR2 YYEEEE. The CDR3 sequence: CASSLGQGANQPQHF. CDR3 nucleotide sequence: TGTGCCAGCAGCCTAGGACAGGGGGCCAATCAGCCCCAGCATTTT.

This sequence joins TRBV7-9 and TRBJ1-1, with 8 bases that match TRBD1. V lost 5 bases and J lost 2; bases outside the gene matches: 4. The CDR3 runs to 14 residues. Germline CDR1 SEHNR, CDR2 FQNEAQ (reference sequence). The CDR3 DNA is TGTGCCAGCAGCCCCAGGGGGCGAAACACTGAAGCTTTCTTT. Its translation is CASSPRGRNTEAFF.

This chain links TRBV5-1 with TRBJ1-1; possible D gene TRBD1, 6 bases. The CDR3 consists of 17 residues. V lost 1 base and J 1 base, leaving 17 bases between the germline ends. The germline gives CDR1 SGHRS, CDR2 YFSETQ. The chain's CDR3 is CASSLSPSGASNTEAFF. The CDR3 DNA reads as TGCGCCAGCAGCTTGTCTCCGTCAGGGGCTTCGAACACTGAAGCTTTCTTT.

This rearrangement joins TRBV6-6 to TRBJ1-1, with TRBD1 as a possible D gene (6 bases). The V end lost 7 bases, the J end lost 5 bases, and 17 bases lay between the germline ends. This CDR3 is built from 14 residues. Germline loops: CDR1 MNHNY, CDR2 SVGAGI (reference sequence). This CDR3 reads CASNMDSVRTEAFF. Here the CDR3 DNA reads TGTGCCAGCAATATGGACAGCGTGAGAACTGAAGCTTTCTTT.

This chain joins TRBV5-1 and TRBJ2-5; 11 bases align to TRBD2. This CDR3 has 15 amino acids. V lost 7 bases to trimming and J lost 0 bases; unmatched junction nucleotides: 5. Looked up from germline, CDR1 is SGHRS and CDR2 is YFSETQ. CDR3 nucleotide sequence: TGCGCCAGCGGTGGGGGACTAGCGGACCAAGAGACCCAGTACTTC. Its translation is CASGGGLADQETQYF.

This chain links TRBV6-5 with TRBJ2-7, with D perhaps TRBD2 (5 bases). Germline V gene data show CDR1 as MNHEY and CDR2 as SVGAGI. The CDR3 covers 14 residues. Trimming removed 6 bases at V and 3 bases at J, with 15 bases between. CDR3 bases: TGTGCCAGCAGCCTTGGGAAGCGGCACTACGAGCAGTACTTC. Encoded protein: CASSLGKRHYEQYF.

V and J are TRBV6-6 and TRBJ1-2, with D possibly TRBD1 on 5 matching bases. V dropped 0 bases and J dropped 6 bases, with 8 bases sitting between them. The CDR3 consists of 13 residues. CDR1 is MNHNY and CDR2 is SVGAGI in the germline V gene (reference sequence). This CDR3 is CASSYSGQNGYTF. In DNA, the CDR3 is TGTGCCAGCAGTTACTCGGGGCAGAATGGCTACACCTTC.

The chain joins TRBV18 to TRBJ1-1; D perhaps matches TRBD1 (5 bases). The germline V gene has CDR1 KGHSH and CDR2 LQKENI. This CDR3 comprises 13 residues. V was trimmed by 6 bases and J by 4 bases, leaving 12 bases between them. As DNA, the CDR3 is TGTGCCAGCTCTCTACAGGAAGGCACTGAAGCTTTCTTT. This gives the protein CASSLQEGTEAFF.

This clone occurred once. The V and J genes are TRBV15 and TRBJ2-5; possible D gene TRBD1, 6 bases. Germline CDR1 is LNHNV and CDR2 is YYDKDF (reference sequence). V lost 1 base, J lost 2 bases, and 14 bases lay in between. This CDR3 has 16 residues. CDR3 sequence: CATSRVRGGWQETQYF. The DNA for the CDR3 is TGTGCCACCAGCAGAGTCCGAGGGGGTTGGCAAGAGACCCAGTACTTC. Combining the CDR3 with reference TRBV15 and TRBJ2-5 gives the whole variable domain DAMVIQNPRYQVTQFGKPVTLSCSQTLNHNVMYWYQQKSSQAPKLLFHYYDKDFNNEADTPDNFQSRRPNTSFCFLDIRSPGLGDTAMYLCATSRVRGGWQETQYFGPGTRLLVL.

This chain joins TRBV5-1 and TRBJ2-2; D call uncertain. Germline CDR1 and CDR2: SGHRS and YFSETQ. The CDR3 has 15 amino acids. V was trimmed by 2 bases and J by 0 bases, leaving 8 bases between them. The CDR3 nucleotides read TGCGCCAGCAGCTTTAACAGCCCGAACACCGGGGAGCTGTTTTTT. Its translation: CASSFNSPNTGELFF. Variable domain in full (rest from reference TRBV5-1 and TRBJ2-2): KAGVTQTPRYLIKTRGQQVTLSCSPISGHRSVSWYQQTPGQGLQFLFEYFSETQRNKGNFPGRFSGRQFSNSRSEMNVSTLELGDSALYLCASSFNSPNTGELFFGEGSRLTVL.

The V and J genes are TRBV28 and TRBJ1-4; no firm D call. Germline assignment: CDR1 MDHEN and CDR2 SYDVKM. The CDR3 sequence is 13 residues long. Trimming took 2 bases from V and 16 from J, leaving 17 bases between them. As DNA, the CDR3 is TGTGCCAGCAGTTTAAAAACCCCCGCGCAAGCGTTTTTT. Its protein product is CASSLKTPAQAFF.